The 20 T cell receptor beta chains given below trace back to one sample, sequenced in a study of shared clonotypes between healthy human individuals. Some clones are missing from TCRdb's copy, which holds only in-frame ones; the method was immunoSEQ multiplex PCR. The table lists 750,000 to 1,000,000 clones, 92% of them singletons. Selected positively for CCR7 and CD45RO-negative, naive CD8 cells excluded terminally differentiated effector memory CD45RA+ cells. The sample comprised naive CD8+ T cells sorted from blood. Receptors originate from a man under 40 in good health.

As regards this clone: At the DNA level, this CDR3 is encoded by other sequences in the same sample as well. The chain recombines TRBV4-1 with TRBJ2-7; no reliable D call. The ends were cut back, 0 bases at V and 0 bases at J, with 6 bases in the middle. This CDR3 contains 14 residues. CDR1 is MGHRA, CDR2 YSYEKL, per germline. CDR3 bases: TGCGCCAGCAGCCAAGACAGAAGCTCCTACGAGCAGTACTTC. This encodes CASSQDRSSYEQYF.

The CDR3 nucleotides read TGTGCCAGCAGCTTATCTTCCACCTATGGCTACACCTTC. Protein sequence: CASSLSSTYGYTF. The chain uses TRBV7-2 and TRBJ1-2; D unclear. The CDR3 extends over 13 amino acids. With 2 bases removed from V and 4 bases from J, the gap between germline ends came to 8 bases. From germline, CDR1 is SGHTA and CDR2 FQGNSA.

The CDR3 DNA reads as TGTGCCAGCAGTTTCATAGCGGGGGTAGCCAAAAACATTCAGTACTTC. Amino acids: CASSFIAGVAKNIQYF. The chain has TRBV27 and TRBJ2-4; 9 bases line up with TRBD2. The CDR3 totals 16 residues. With V trimmed by 3 bases and J by 0 bases, 3 bases remained unmatched. The germline gives CDR1 MNHEY, CDR2 SMNVEV (reference sequence).

The chain is built from TRBV28 and TRBJ2-7; maybe TRBD1 (6 bases). With 7 bases removed from V and 1 base from J, the gap between germline ends came to 14 bases. This CDR3 region has 14 residues. Per the germline V gene, CDR1 is MDHEN and CDR2 is SYDVKM. As DNA, the CDR3 is TGTGCCAGCATCCAGGGGCCAAGGTCCTACGAGCAGTACTTC. It encodes CASIQGPRSYEQYF.

In this sample, this clone turned up once. The chain employs TRBV7-9 and TRBJ1-1, with TRBD1 matching over 9 bases. The CDR3 is 16 amino acids. V was clipped by 5 bases and J by 1 base; unmatched bases: 8. Germline V gives CDR1 SEHNR, CDR2 FQNEAQ (reference sequence). CDR3 sequence reads: CASSPRQGGPNTEAFF. The DNA of the CDR3 is TGTGCCAGCAGCCCCCGACAGGGGGGTCCGAACACTGAAGCTTTCTTT.

The chain has TRBV6-6 and TRBJ2-3; TRBD1 agrees at 7 bases. In germline, CDR1 is MNHNY, CDR2 SVGAGI (reference sequence). J lost 4 bases, V lost 4 bases, and 2 bases had no gene match. The CDR3 contains 13 residues. This CDR3 reads CASSWGQSDTQYF. The DNA of the CDR3 is TGTGCCAGCAGTTGGGGACAGTCAGATACGCAGTATTTT.

In this sample, this clone turned up once. This chain uses TRBV10-3 with TRBJ2-7; D possibly corresponds to TRBD2 (5 bases). CDR1 is ENHRY, CDR2 SYGVKD, per germline. The CDR3 consists of 15 residues. V gave up 3 bases and J gave up 0 bases, with 12 bases separating them. CDR3 amino acids: CAISEPPAGSYEQYF. The DNA for the CDR3 is TGTGCCATCAGTGAACCCCCCGCGGGCTCCTACGAGCAGTACTTC.

This chain joins TRBV5-6 and TRBJ2-3, with 11 bases matching TRBD2. The length of the CDR3 is 19 residues. Germline V CDR1 and CDR2: SGHDT, YYEEEE. After removal of 0 bases from V and 1 base from J, the junction contained 10 bases not matched to a gene. CDR3 in amino acids: CASSLANTLAGGGTDTQYF. The CDR3 nucleotides are TGTGCCAGCAGCTTGGCTAATACCCTAGCGGGGGGTGGCACAGATACGCAGTATTTT.

The CDR3 reads CASSYPPSGRVVEQYF. The DNA for the CDR3 is TGTGCCAGCAGTTACCCTCCCAGCGGGAGAGTGGTTGAGCAGTACTTC. The chain recombines TRBV6-6 with TRBJ2-7, with TRBD2 identical over 8 bases. The V segment lost 2 bases and the J segment 7 bases; nucleotides outside the gene matches: 13. The CDR3 spans 16 residues. Germline V gene sequence: CDR1 MNHNY, CDR2 SVGAGI (reference sequence).

The sample holds one count of this clone. The sample holds other DNA sequences that translate to the same CDR3. The rearrangement links TRBV5-4 to TRBJ2-3; D not resolved. Trimming removed 0 bases at V and 6 bases at J, with 2 bases between. Germline lookup yields CDR1 SGHNT and CDR2 YYREEE (reference sequence). The CDR3 has 11 residues. As DNA, the CDR3 is TGTGCCAGCAGCTTGGGGGATACGCAGTATTTT. This codes for CASSLGDTQYF.

The chain couples TRBV29-1 to TRBJ2-1; D gene ambiguous. CDR1 SQVTM and CDR2 ANQGSEA come from the germline V gene. The CDR3 has 12 amino acids. V was trimmed by 2 bases and J by 5 bases, leaving 7 bases between them. The CDR3: CSVEYVNNEQFF. The CDR3 DNA reads as TGCAGCGTTGAATATGTAAACAATGAGCAGTTCTTC.

This chain links TRBV2 with TRBJ1-1; D not certain. This CDR3 spans 12 amino acids. Germline V gives CDR1 SNHLY, CDR2 FYNNEI. V lost 7 bases and J lost 5, with 11 bases in between. CDR3 residues: CASKREGTEAFF. The CDR3 DNA follows: TGTGCCAGCAAGAGAGAGGGTACTGAAGCTTTCTTT.

Concerning this clone: This sequence is one base from a far larger clone and is likely a read error. CDR3 bases: TGTGCCAGCAGTCCGCTAGGACAGGGGGGCAATGAGCAGTTCTTC. Its protein is CASSPLGQGGNEQFF. This chain connects TRBV6-5 to TRBJ2-1; TRBD1 aligns across 10 bases. Trimming took 5 bases from V and 6 from J; bases not matched to a gene: 7. Germline values: CDR1 MNHEY, CDR2 SVGAGI. This CDR3 is 15 amino acids long.

This chain joins TRBV28 and TRBJ2-1, with TRBD2 as a possible D gene (5 bases). Trimming removed 4 bases at V and 5 bases at J, with 18 bases between. This CDR3 is 16 amino acids long. CDR1 is MDHEN, CDR2 SYDVKM, per germline. CDR3 loop: CASSSEAYLKNNEQFF. CDR3 nucleotide sequence: TGTGCCAGCAGTTCGGAGGCCTACTTAAAAAACAATGAGCAGTTCTTC. Variable domain in full (rest from reference TRBV28 and TRBJ2-1): DVKVTQSSRYLVKRTGEKVFLECVQDMDHENMFWYRQDPGLGLRLIYFSYDVKMKEKGDIPEGYSVSREKKERFSLILESASTNQTSMYLCASSSEAYLKNNEQFFGPGTRLTVL.

The gene calls are TRBV6-6 and TRBJ2-7; tentative D call: TRBD2 (6 bases). The CDR3 contains 15 residues. The V and J ends lost 1 base and 4 bases respectively, with 14 bases between them. CDR1 is MNHNY, CDR2 SVGAGI, per germline (reference sequence). The CDR3 DNA follows: TGTGCCAGCAGTTACTTGGCGGGATCTGCGTACGAGCAGTACTTC. Residues: CASSYLAGSAYEQYF.

The chain joins TRBV28 to TRBJ2-7; D is uncertain. CDR3 size: 20 residues. Per the germline V gene, CDR1 is MDHEN and CDR2 is SYDVKM. The germline V and J ends were trimmed by 4 bases and 3 bases, with 31 bases remaining between them. CDR3: CASSYPPVGRRTHLGYEQYF. The CDR3 DNA is TGTGCCAGCAGTTACCCCCCTGTGGGCCGGAGAACCCACTTAGGCTACGAGCAGTACTTC.

This clone occurred a few times. V gene TRBV14 combines with J gene TRBJ2-3; D is unresolved. This CDR3 has 15 amino acids. The ends were cut back, 0 bases at V and 4 bases at J, with 11 bases in the middle. Germline CDR1 reads SGHDN; CDR2 reads FVKESK. CDR3 in amino acids: CASSQEVGFPDTQYF. In DNA, the CDR3 is TGTGCCAGCAGCCAAGAAGTCGGATTCCCAGATACGCAGTATTTT.

This rearrangement joins TRBV6-6 to TRBJ1-1; D is possibly TRBD1 (5 bases). V was pared by 6 bases and J by 0 bases, with 14 bases between. The length of the CDR3 is 15 residues. Looked up from germline, CDR1 is MNHNY and CDR2 is SVGAGI (reference sequence). CDR3: CASRRRDSVNTEAFF. The DNA of the CDR3 is TGTGCCAGCAGACGCCGAGACAGTGTGAACACTGAAGCTTTCTTT.

This rearrangement joins TRBV27 to TRBJ2-1, with 11 bases aligning to TRBD2. In germline, CDR1 is MNHEY, CDR2 SMNVEV (reference sequence). The CDR3 sequence is 14 residues long. The V and J ends lost 7 bases and 5 bases, in that order; junction bases with no gene match: 4. This CDR3 is CASKAGLADNEQFF. The CDR3 nucleotides are TGTGCCAGCAAAGCGGGACTAGCGGACAATGAGCAGTTCTTC.

V is TRBV5-1 and J is TRBJ2-1; D uncertain. The CDR3 spans 14 residues. V was cut by 2 bases and J by 2 bases, with 8 bases left in between. CDR1 is SGHRS, CDR2 YFSETQ, per germline. The CDR3 sequence is CASSFTPAYNEQFF. The DNA of the CDR3 is TGCGCCAGCAGCTTTACCCCAGCCTACAATGAGCAGTTCTTC.